This T cell receptor (beta chain) stems from a study of blood T cell repertoires in COVID-19. Overall study context: COVID-19 samples from acute and convalescent phases originated in the United States, Italy and Spain. Nucleic acid was either cDNA or gDNA, and it came from T cells, B-cell-depleted T cells, or PBMCs.

Followed longitudinally, the Seattle patients had been enrolled during active infection. V shed 9 bases and J shed 3 bases, with 7 bases lying between them. Germline assignment: CDR1 KGHDR and CDR2 SFDVKD. The CDR3 is 12 residues long. Methods used by the authors: Using reference gene primer amplification, nucleated cell counts were estimated. The data were produced by immunoSEQ multiplex PCR, yet TCRdb's version contains in-frame clones alone and is incomplete. That table supplies the V and J calls and clone size; D and trimming were determined from the DNA. The data show about 200,000 clones, 82% seen once.

Sequenced sample: peripheral blood. The TCR sequence derives from a woman older than 75 with COVID-19, enrolled during active disease. The V call is TRBV24-1, the J call TRBJ2-2, with D possibly matching TRBD1 (5 bases). CDR3 DNA: TGTGCCACCGCAGGGTACACCGGGGAGCTGTTTTTT. Protein product: CATAGYTGELFF.